This record concerns one T cell receptor beta chain sequence. This entry is derived from a study of T cells in Graves' hyperthyroidism and ophthalmopathy. CDR3 length: 15 residues. Germline V gene lookup returns CDR1 ENHRY and CDR2 SYGVKD. The V gene end was trimmed by 10 bases and the J gene end by 3 bases; junction bases not matched to a gene: 13. There were TCR beta CDR3 regions amplified from RNA transcripts. RT-PCR in the first round (using the HTBI primer set) targeted the TCR CDR3. TCRdb called the multiplex PCR reads again in MiXCR, with one record for every CDR3 protein. The table shows 550,000 to 600,000 distinct CDR3 sequences, with under 60% occurring only once.

Sequences were obtained from peripheral blood or thyroid tissue (not recorded which). The chain is built from TRBV10-3 and TRBJ2-7; 9 bases map to TRBD1. The receptor was isolated from an adult woman with Graves' disease, either hyperthyroidism or ophthalmopathy (not recorded which). The CDR3 sequence is CASHQGQGYRYEQYF. The CDR3 region has the DNA TGTGCCAGCCATCAGGGACAGGGATACCGCTACGAGCAGTACTTC.